This T cell receptor beta chain was identified in a study of blood T cell repertoires in COVID-19. Study information: Samples representing acute and convalescent COVID-19 were sourced from the United States, Italy and Spain.

Germline V gene data show CDR1 as LNHNV and CDR2 as YYDKDF (reference sequence). The CDR3 runs 12 residues. V lost 5 bases to trimming and J lost 4 bases, with 8 bases between them. In Seattle, patients joined the study during active infection and were tracked longitudinally. Original methodology: Estimated nucleated cell counts came from reference gene primer amplification. Method: immunoSEQ multiplex PCR; TCRdb's copy keeps in-frame clones and lacks some. The V and J calls and clone size come from that table; D and trimming were worked out from the DNA. This sample has around 170,000 clones, with around 83% found just once.

Sequenced sample: peripheral blood. The source of this sequence is a woman aged 65 to 85 with COVID-19, enrolled during active disease. The chain joins TRBV15 to TRBJ2-5; no definite D call. The CDR3 reads CATSSGLETQYF. As DNA, the CDR3 is TGTGCCACCAGCTCGGGTTTAGAGACCCAGTACTTC.